This TCR beta chain was retrieved from a study of shared clonotypes between healthy human individuals. Overall study findings and caveats: Sampling covered nothing but blood. Tissue TCR repertoires likely differ from those found in blood.

CD4+ cells underwent separation, giving CD45RA+ naive and CD45RA-negative memory subsets. Sequenced by immunoSEQ multiplex PCR; TCRdb stores in-frame clones only, minus some. The data show roughly 640,000 clones, with less than 98% seen just once and 0.045% to 0.06% held by the top ten. Points on this clone: As yet, its antigen is unknown.

Input material: naive CD4+ T cells sorted from blood. Stated subset: CD45RA+ positively selected. The source of this sequence is a woman in her twenties or thirties in good health.

The DNA for the CDR3 is TGTGCCAGCCGCGCACCGGGCACTGAAGCTTTCTTT. Translation gives CASRAPGTEAFF. The chain links TRBV2 to TRBJ1-1; D remains unclear. V was trimmed by 8 bases and J by 4 bases, leaving 11 bases between them. The CDR3 runs to 12 residues. Germline CDR1 reads SNHLY; CDR2 reads FYNNEI.